These 23 T cell receptor beta chains were all obtained from the same sample, sequenced in a study of blood T cell repertoires in COVID-19. The assay was immunoSEQ multiplex PCR, and TCRdb's table has in-frame clones only and misses some. This table holds approximately 92,000 clones, 82% found once. Sequencing was carried out using peripheral blood. The source is an elderly man with acute or convalescent COVID-19.

This chain joins TRBV23-1 and TRBJ1-1; a possible D gene is TRBD1 (6 bases). TRBV23-1 is filed as an ORF, its function uncertain. V was cut by 0 bases and J by 0 bases, with 17 bases left in between. The CDR3 is 18 residues long. The CDR3 here is CASSQSVGRGGVNTEAFF. The CDR3 DNA reads as TGCGCCAGCAGTCAATCGGTAGGGAGAGGGGGTGTGAACACTGAAGCTTTCTTT.

The chain combines TRBV27 with TRBJ2-7, with a possible D match to TRBD1 (6 bases). The germline V gene has CDR1 MNHEY and CDR2 SMNVEV (reference sequence). Trimming stripped 6 bases from V and 3 bases from J, with 15 bases between. The CDR3 has 14 amino acids. Written as DNA, the CDR3 is TGTGCCAGCAGCCCCGGACAGTTGATCTACGAGCAGTACTTC. This gives the protein CASSPGQLIYEQYF.

V and J are TRBV4-3 and TRBJ1-2; 8 nucleotides agree with TRBD1. Germline assignment: CDR1 LGHNA and CDR2 YSLEER. This CDR3 spans 15 amino acids. The junction had 5 bases not matched to a gene; V was cut back by 0 bases and J by 5 bases. CDR3 DNA sequence: TGCGCCAGCAGCCAAGAGACAGGGGCGCCGTATGGCTACACCTTC. Encoded protein: CASSQETGAPYGYTF.

The chain employs TRBV6-2 or TRBV6-3 and TRBJ2-7; the D is unclear. The V gene lost 0 bases and the J gene lost 2 bases, with 5 bases spanning the gap. The germline CDR1 and CDR2 sequences are MNHEY and SVGEGT. The CDR3 consists of 13 residues. The CDR3 reads CASSYSAPYEQYF. The CDR3 nucleotides are TGTGCCAGCAGTTACTCCGCGCCCTACGAGCAGTACTTC.

The rearrangement joins TRBV21-1 to TRBJ1-1; the D call TRBD1 from the table was never checked on the DNA. TRBV21-1 is a pseudogene. The CDR3 is 13 amino acids. CDR3 sequence: CASTQGVGTEAFF. In nucleotides, the CDR3 is TGTGCCAGCACCCAGGGGGTGGGAACTGAAGCTTTCTTT.

The chain employs TRBV4-3 and TRBJ2-3; 8 bases line up with TRBD2. V shed 4 bases, J shed 4 bases, and the junction held 10 bases outside the gene matches. The CDR3 has 16 amino acids. Germline lookup yields CDR1 LGHNA and CDR2 YSLEER. CDR3 sequence: CASSRGAGAGADTQYF. The CDR3 nucleotides are TGCGCCAGCAGCCGAGGAGCGGGAGCGGGGGCAGATACGCAGTATTTT.

The V gene is TRBV9, the J gene TRBJ2-1; D perhaps matches TRBD2 (5 bases). Trimming took off 3 bases at V and 7 bases at J, with 17 bases between the two ends. Germline V gene data show CDR1 as SGDLS and CDR2 as YYNGEE. The CDR3 runs to 15 residues. CDR3 region: CASSGTWTGTNEQFF. CDR3 DNA sequence: TGTGCCAGCAGCGGCACTTGGACGGGAACAAATGAGCAGTTCTTC. Variable domain in full (rest from reference TRBV9 and TRBJ2-1): DSGVTQTPKHLITATGQRVTLRCSPRSGDLSVYWYQQSLDQGLQFLIQYYNGEERAKGNILERFSAQQFPDLHSELNLSSLELGDSALYFCASSGTWTGTNEQFFGPGTRLTVL.

This clone was observed a single time. V usage is TRBV6-5 and J usage is TRBJ2-2, with D possibly matching TRBD1 (5 bases). Trimming took off 5 bases at V and 0 bases at J, with 10 bases between the two ends. The CDR3 sequence is 15 residues long. The germline CDR1 and CDR2 sequences are MNHEY and SVGAGI. CDR3 protein: CASSPLTANTGELFF. Here the CDR3 DNA reads TGTGCCAGCAGTCCCTTGACAGCGAACACCGGGGAGCTGTTTTTT.

The genes are TRBV10-1 and TRBJ1-6; D gene ambiguous. Germline V gene data show CDR1 as WNHNN and CDR2 as SYGVQD (reference sequence). V was shortened by 3 bases and J by 0 bases, with 12 bases between the two germline ends. This CDR3 has 17 residues. In nucleotides, the CDR3 is TGCGCCAGCAGTGAAACAAGATCCCCCTCCTATAATTCACCCCTCCACTTT. The encoded protein is CASSETRSPSYNSPLHF.

The gene calls are TRBV30 and TRBJ2-1, with 12 bases identical to TRBD2. V dropped 0 bases and J dropped 7; count of bases not matched to a gene: 4. This CDR3 has 15 amino acids. Looked up from germline, CDR1 is GTSNPN and CDR2 is SVGIG (reference sequence). CDR3 sequence (DNA): TGTGCCTGGAGTGTACTAGCGGGAGGACCAAATGAGCAGTTCTTC. This encodes CAWSVLAGGPNEQFF.

The rearrangement joins TRBV12-3 or TRBV12-4 to TRBJ2-7; no reliable D call. The CDR3 sequence is 13 residues long. V lost 6 bases to trimming and J lost 1 base, with 10 bases between them. The CDR3 sequence: CASRPRSSYEQYF. CDR3 sequence (DNA): TGTGCCAGCAGACCGAGGAGTTCCTACGAGCAGTACTTC.

This clone was detected only once. The V gene is TRBV28, the J gene TRBJ2-7; D remains ambiguous. The germline V and J ends were trimmed by 6 bases and 3 bases, with 9 bases remaining between them. The CDR3 length is 12 residues. Germline CDR1 reads MDHEN; CDR2 reads SYDVKM. CDR3 bases: TGTGCCAGCAGCTCCACGGTCTACGAGCAGTACTTC. Its protein is CASSSTVYEQYF.

The chain employs TRBV28 and TRBJ1-6; perhaps TRBD1 as D (5 bases). Germline V gene sequence: CDR1 MDHEN, CDR2 SYDVKM. The CDR3 runs 14 residues. Trimming left V 5 bases short and J 8 bases short, with 13 bases between. CDR3 sequence reads: CASSPTDIYSPLHF. The CDR3, as DNA: TGTGCCAGCAGTCCCACGGACATTTATTCACCCCTCCACTTT.

The chain links TRBV5-1 to TRBJ2-3; D gene uncertain. The CDR3 runs to 14 residues. V lost 0 bases to trimming and J lost 0 bases, with 5 bases between them. From germline, CDR1 is SGHRS and CDR2 YFSETQ. CDR3 loop: CASSLGRSTDTQYF. The CDR3 DNA is TGCGCCAGCAGCTTGGGGCGGAGCACAGATACGCAGTATTTT.

This clone was seen more than once but under ten times. This chain uses TRBV4-1 with TRBJ2-3; D possibly corresponds to TRBD2 (6 bases). The germline CDR1 and CDR2 sequences are MGHRA and YSYEKL. V lost 8 bases and J lost 2, with 17 bases in between. This CDR3 has 15 residues. CDR3 sequence (DNA): TGCGCCAGCCAGATCTTGGGGGGAGTCACAGATACGCAGTATTTT. Its protein is CASQILGGVTDTQYF.

The chain has TRBV4-1 and TRBJ2-2; 7 bases map to TRBD1. V trimming: 3 bases; J trimming: 6 bases; junction bases outside the gene matches: 7. CDR3 length: 15 residues. The germline CDR1 and CDR2 sequences are MGHRA and YSYEKL. The CDR3 region has the DNA TGCGCCAGCAGCCATGGCCTAGGGGGCCCCGGGGAGCTGTTTTTT. This gives the protein CASSHGLGGPGELFF.

Worth noting for this clone: One junction end does not reproduce the germline sequence, and a read error may be involved. This chain links TRBV6-6 with TRBJ1-5; 9 bases line up with TRBD1. CDR3 length equals 15 residues. CDR1 and CDR2 from the germline V gene are MNHNY and SVGAGI (reference sequence). The CDR3 spells CTSRITGTGTQPQHF. The CDR3 DNA reads as TGTACCAGCAGGATTACCGGGACAGGGACTCAGCCCCAGCATTTT.

The chain employs TRBV2 and TRBJ1-5, with TRBD1 matching 7 bases. After removal of 4 bases from V and 3 bases from J, the junction contained 6 bases not matched to a gene. Germline V lookup: CDR1 SNHLY, CDR2 FYNNEI. This CDR3 is 15 amino acids long. CDR3 nucleotide sequence: TGTGCCAGCAGTGGACAGGGATTATCCAATCAGCCCCAGCATTTT. Protein product: CASSGQGLSNQPQHF.

In this sample, this clone turned up once. V gene TRBV3-1 (or the pseudogene TRBV3-2) combines with J gene TRBJ2-5; a possible D gene is TRBD1 (6 bases). Trimming cost V 0 bases and J 3 bases, with 11 bases left between them. The CDR3 extends over 15 amino acids. CDR1 is LGHDT, CDR2 YNNKEL, per germline (reference sequence). The CDR3 here is CASSQDGGREETQYF. In DNA form, the CDR3 reads TGTGCCAGCAGCCAAGATGGGGGCAGGGAAGAGACCCAGTACTTC.

The chain employs TRBV5-1 and TRBJ1-1; D not resolved. Germline V gene lookup returns CDR1 SGHRS and CDR2 YFSETQ. The CDR3 extends over 14 amino acids. V was shortened by 6 bases and J by 1 base, with 13 bases between the two germline ends. The CDR3 loop reads CASTRGGSNTEAFF. In nucleotides, the CDR3 is TGCGCCAGCACCCGGGGAGGTTCGAACACTGAAGCTTTCTTT. The complete variable domain, with remaining parts taken from reference TRBV5-1 and TRBJ1-1, reads KAGVTQTPRYLIKTRGQQVTLSCSPISGHRSVSWYQQTPGQGLQFLFEYFSETQRNKGNFPGRFSGRQFSNSRSEMNVSTLELGDSALYLCASTRGGSNTEAFFGQGTRLTVV.

The CDR3 here is CASALAGGHNEQFF. In DNA, the CDR3 is TGTGCCAGCGCGTTAGCGGGGGGCCACAATGAGCAGTTCTTC. The V call is TRBV7-2, the J call TRBJ2-1, with 10 bases identical to TRBD2. The J segment lost 5 bases and the V segment lost 8 bases, leaving 6 bases of the junction unmatched. The V gene's germline CDR1 is SGHTA and CDR2 FQGNSA. The CDR3 runs to 14 residues. Filled out from reference TRBV7-2 and TRBJ2-1, the complete variable domain reads GAGVSQSPSNKVTEKGKDVELRCDPISGHTALYWYRQSLGQGLEFLIYFQGNSAPDKSGLPSDRFSAERTGGSVSTLTIQRTQQEDSAVYLCASALAGGHNEQFFGPGTRLTVL.

The rearrangement uses TRBV7-2 and TRBJ2-1, with 7 bases identical to TRBD2. The CDR3 is 14 amino acids. The trim removed 5 bases at V and 5 bases at J, leaving 6 bases unmatched. In germline, CDR1 is SGHTA, CDR2 FQGNSA. Written as DNA, the CDR3 is TGTGCCAGCAGCCTCGGACTAGAACACAATGAGCAGTTCTTC. Protein sequence: CASSLGLEHNEQFF.

This clone was counted a single time. The genes are TRBV6-6 and TRBJ2-2, with a possible D match to TRBD2 (6 bases). From germline, CDR1 is MNHNY and CDR2 SVGAGI (reference sequence). V was pared by 8 bases and J by 4 bases, with 17 bases between. The CDR3 runs 15 residues. CDR3 sequence: CASGDGGRSTGELFF. The DNA of the CDR3 is TGTGCCAGCGGGGATGGGGGGAGGTCCACCGGGGAGCTGTTTTTT.